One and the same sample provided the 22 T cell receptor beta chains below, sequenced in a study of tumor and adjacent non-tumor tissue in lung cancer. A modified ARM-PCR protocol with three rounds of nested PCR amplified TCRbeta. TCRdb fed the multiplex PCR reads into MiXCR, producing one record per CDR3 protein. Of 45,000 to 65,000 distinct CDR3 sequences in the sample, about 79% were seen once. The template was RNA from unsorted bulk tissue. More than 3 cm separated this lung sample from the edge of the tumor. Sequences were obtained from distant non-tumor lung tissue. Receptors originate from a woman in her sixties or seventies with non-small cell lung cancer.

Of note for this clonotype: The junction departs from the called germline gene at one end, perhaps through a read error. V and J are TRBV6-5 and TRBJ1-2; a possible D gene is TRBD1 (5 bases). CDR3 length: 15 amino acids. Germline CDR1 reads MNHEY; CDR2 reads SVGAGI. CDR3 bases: TGTGCCAGCAGTTACTCGAGTGGGGCGGAATATGGCTACACTTTC. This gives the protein CASSYSSGAEYGYTF.

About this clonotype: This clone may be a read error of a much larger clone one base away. The CDR3 sequence: CSASDGTRSYNEQFF. CDR3 DNA sequence: TGCAGTGCTTCGGACGGGACACGCTCCTACAATGAGCAGTTCTTC. This chain connects TRBV20-1 to TRBJ2-1; D might be TRBD1 (6 bases). The germline gives CDR1 DFQATT, CDR2 SNEGSKA (reference sequence). This CDR3 has 15 amino acids. Between the trimmed V and J ends, which lost 5 bases and 0 bases, there was a span of 14 bases.

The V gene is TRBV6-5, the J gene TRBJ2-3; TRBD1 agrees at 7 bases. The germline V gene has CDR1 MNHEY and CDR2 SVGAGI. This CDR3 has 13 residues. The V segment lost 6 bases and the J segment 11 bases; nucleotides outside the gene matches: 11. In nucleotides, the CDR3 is TGTGCCAGCAGACTAGGACAGGTCCCTATGCAGTATTTT. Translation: CASRLGQVPMQYF.

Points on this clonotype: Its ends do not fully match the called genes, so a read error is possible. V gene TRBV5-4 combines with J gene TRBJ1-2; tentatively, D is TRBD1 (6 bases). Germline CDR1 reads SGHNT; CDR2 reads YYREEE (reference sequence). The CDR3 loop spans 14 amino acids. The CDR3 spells CASSSGQVNYGYTF. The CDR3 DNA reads TGTGCCAGCAGCTCGGGACAAGTTAACTATGGCTACACTTTC.

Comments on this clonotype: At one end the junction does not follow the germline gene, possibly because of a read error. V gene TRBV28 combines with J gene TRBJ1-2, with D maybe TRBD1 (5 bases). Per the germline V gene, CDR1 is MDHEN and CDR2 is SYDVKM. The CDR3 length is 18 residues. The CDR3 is CASSPPVGRAPFHDGHTF. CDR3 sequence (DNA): TGTGCCAGCAGTCCCCCCGTGGGCAGGGCCCCTTTTCACGATGGCCACACCTTC.

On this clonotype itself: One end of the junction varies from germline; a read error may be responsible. The CDR3 bases are TGTGCAAGCAGCACCTGGATAGGGGTGAACACCGGGGAGCTGTTTTTT. Its protein is CASSTWIGVNTGELFF. The V and J genes are TRBV11-1 and TRBJ2-2; D may be TRBD1 (5 bases). CDR1 and CDR2 from the germline V gene are SGHAT and FQDESV (reference sequence). This CDR3 has 16 amino acids.

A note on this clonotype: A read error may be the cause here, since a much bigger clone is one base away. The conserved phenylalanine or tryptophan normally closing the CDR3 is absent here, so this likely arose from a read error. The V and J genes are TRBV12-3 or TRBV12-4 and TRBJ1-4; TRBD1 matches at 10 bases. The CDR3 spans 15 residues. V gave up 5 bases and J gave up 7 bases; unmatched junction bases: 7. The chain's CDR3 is CASSREDRGSEKLFL. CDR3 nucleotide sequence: TGTGCCAGCAGTAGAGAGGACAGGGGGTCTGAAAAACTGTTTCTT.

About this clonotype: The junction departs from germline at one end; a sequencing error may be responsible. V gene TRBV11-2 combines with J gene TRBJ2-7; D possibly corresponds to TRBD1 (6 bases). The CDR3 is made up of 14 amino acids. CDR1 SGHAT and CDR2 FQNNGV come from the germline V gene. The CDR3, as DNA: TGTGCCAGCAGCTTGCCAACAGGGCGCTACGAGCTGTACTTC. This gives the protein CASSLPTGRYELYF. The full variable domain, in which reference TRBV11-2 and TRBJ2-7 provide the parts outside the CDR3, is EAGVAQSPRYKIIEKRQSVAFWCNPISGHATLYWYQQILGQGPKLLIQFQNNGVVDDSQLPKDRFSAERLKGVDSTLKIQPAKLEDSAVYLCASSLPTGRYELYFGPGTRLTVT.

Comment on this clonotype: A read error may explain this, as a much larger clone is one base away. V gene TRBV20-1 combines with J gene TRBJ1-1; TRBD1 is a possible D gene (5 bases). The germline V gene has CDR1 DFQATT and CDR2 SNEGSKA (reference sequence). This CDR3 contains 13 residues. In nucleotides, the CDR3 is TGCAGTGATAGACAGACCCAGAACACTGAAGCTTTCTTT. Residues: CSDRQTQNTEAFF.

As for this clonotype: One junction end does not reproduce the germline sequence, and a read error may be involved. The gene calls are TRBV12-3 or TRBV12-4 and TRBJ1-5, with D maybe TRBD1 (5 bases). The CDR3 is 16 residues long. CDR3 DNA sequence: TGTGCCAGCAGTTCACGGGACGGCCCTAACAATCAGCCCCAACATTTT. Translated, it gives CASSSRDGPNNQPQHF.

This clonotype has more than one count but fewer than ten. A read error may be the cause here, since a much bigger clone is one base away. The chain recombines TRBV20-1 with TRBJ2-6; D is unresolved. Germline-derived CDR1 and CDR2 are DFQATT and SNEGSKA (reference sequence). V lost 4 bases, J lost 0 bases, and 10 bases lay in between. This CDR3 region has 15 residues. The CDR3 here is CSAMRSSSGANVLTF. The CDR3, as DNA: TGCAGTGCTATGAGATCGAGCTCTGGGGCCAACGTCCTGACTTTC.

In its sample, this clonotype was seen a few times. CDR3 sequence: CASSLTASGKLFF. The CDR3 DNA reads TGTGCCAGCAGCTTAACGGCTTCCGGGAAACTGTTTTTT. The chain has TRBV7-9 and TRBJ2-2; D possibly corresponds to TRBD2 (5 bases). The germline gives CDR1 SEHNR, CDR2 FQNEAQ (reference sequence). The CDR3 sequence is 13 residues long. V shed 2 bases and J shed 14 bases, with 15 bases lying between them.

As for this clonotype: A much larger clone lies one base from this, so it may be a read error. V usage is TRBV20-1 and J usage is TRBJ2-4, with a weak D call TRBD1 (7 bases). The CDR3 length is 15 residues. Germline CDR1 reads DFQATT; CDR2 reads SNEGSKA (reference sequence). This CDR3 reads CSAPWTGGAKNVQYF. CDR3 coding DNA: TGCAGTGCCCCTTGGACAGGAGGGGCCAAAAACGTTCAGTACTTC.

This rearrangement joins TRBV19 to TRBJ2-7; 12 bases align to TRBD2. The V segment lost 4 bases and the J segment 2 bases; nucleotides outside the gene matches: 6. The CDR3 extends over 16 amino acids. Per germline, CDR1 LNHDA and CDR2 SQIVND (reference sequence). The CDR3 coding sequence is TGTGCCAGTAGTACACGACTAGCGGGGGTCGCCTACGAGCAGTACTTC. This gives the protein CASSTRLAGVAYEQYF.

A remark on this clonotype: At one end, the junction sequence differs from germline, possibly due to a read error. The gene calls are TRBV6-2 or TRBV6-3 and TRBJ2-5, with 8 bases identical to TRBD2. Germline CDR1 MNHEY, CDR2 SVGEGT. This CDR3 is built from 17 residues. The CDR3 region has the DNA TGCGCAAGCAGTTACGGGGGACACGTCGGGGGACTAGAGACCCGGTACTTC. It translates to CASSYGGHVGGLETRYF.

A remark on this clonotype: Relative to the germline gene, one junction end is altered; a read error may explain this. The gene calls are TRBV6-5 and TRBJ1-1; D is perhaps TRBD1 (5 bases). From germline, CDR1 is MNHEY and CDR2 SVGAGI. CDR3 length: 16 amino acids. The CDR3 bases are TGTGGCAGCAGTTTCACCCCGGGACTAGAGAACACTGAAGCTTTCTTT. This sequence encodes CGSSFTPGLENTEAFF.

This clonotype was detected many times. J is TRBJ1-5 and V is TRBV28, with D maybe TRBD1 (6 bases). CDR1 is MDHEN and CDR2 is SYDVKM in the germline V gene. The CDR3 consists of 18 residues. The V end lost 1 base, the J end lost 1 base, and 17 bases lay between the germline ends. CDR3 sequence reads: CASSLSGRGGISNQPQHF. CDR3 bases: TGTGCCAGCAGTTTATCAGGAAGGGGGGGGATAAGCAATCAGCCCCAGCATTTT.

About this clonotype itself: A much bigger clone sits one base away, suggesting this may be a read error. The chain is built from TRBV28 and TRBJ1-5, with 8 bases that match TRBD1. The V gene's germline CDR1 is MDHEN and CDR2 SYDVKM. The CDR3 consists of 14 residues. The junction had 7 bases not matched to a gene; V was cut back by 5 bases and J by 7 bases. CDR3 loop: CASSNPQGGQPQHF. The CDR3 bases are TGTGCCAGCAGTAACCCACAGGGGGGGCAGCCCCAGCATTTT.

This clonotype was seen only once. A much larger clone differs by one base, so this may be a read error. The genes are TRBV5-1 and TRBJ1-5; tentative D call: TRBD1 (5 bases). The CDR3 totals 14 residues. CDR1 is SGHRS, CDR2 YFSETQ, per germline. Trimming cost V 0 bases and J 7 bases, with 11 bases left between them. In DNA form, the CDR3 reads TGCGCCAGCAGCTTGGAAGGGGTTGGCCAGCCCCAGCATTTT. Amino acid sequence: CASSLEGVGQPQHF.

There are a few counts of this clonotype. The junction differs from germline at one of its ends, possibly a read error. The CDR3 loop is CASSPRGNIQHF. The CDR3 nucleotides are TGTGCCAGCAGCCCTCGGGGAAACATTCAGCACTTC. The chain recombines TRBV12-3 or TRBV12-4 with TRBJ2-4; possible D gene TRBD2, 5 bases. The CDR3 consists of 12 residues.

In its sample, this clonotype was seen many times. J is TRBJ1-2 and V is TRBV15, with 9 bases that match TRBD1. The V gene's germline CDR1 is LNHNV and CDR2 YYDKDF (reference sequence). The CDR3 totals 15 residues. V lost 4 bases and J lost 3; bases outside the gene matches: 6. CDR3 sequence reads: CATSTGQGFDYGYTF. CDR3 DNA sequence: TGTGCCACCAGCACCGGACAGGGGTTTGACTATGGCTACACCTTC.

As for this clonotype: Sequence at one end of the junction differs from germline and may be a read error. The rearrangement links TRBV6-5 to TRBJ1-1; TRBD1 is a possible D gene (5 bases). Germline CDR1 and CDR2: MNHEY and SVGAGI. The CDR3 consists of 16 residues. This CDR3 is CASSFTHISTETEAFF. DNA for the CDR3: TGTGCCAGCAGTTTTACTCACATATCGACAGAGACTGAGGCTTTCTTT.